The following is a TCR beta chain sequence with its context. The antigen it recognizes is unknown. No much larger clone exists at a distance of one base, and base qualities are not known. The data were obtained in a study of pediatric ulcerative colitis (dated by TCRdb to about 2019). Describing the broader study: Seven ulcerative colitis patients had pancolitis and two had left-sided colitis, with histology consistent with ulcerative colitis in all. By Pediatric Ulcerative Colitis Activity Index, mild disease was classified in a couple of patients, moderate disease in several and acute severe colitis in three. Some 10 newly diagnosed, treatment-naive pediatric ulcerative colitis patients and a few non-IBD control children each provided paired blood and rectal samples. The study at large found these results: Features of the rectal repertoire distinguished controls, mild-moderate colitis patients and acute severe colitis patients, and in acute severe colitis rectal diversity was lower because of clonal expansions. Blood-derived T cells may have been included in the rectal pinch biopsies, particularly in patients with overt colitis. Only a handful of individuals were included in the healthy control group, which was small. For technical reasons, substantially fewer templates were yielded by the blood samples of a couple of patients, and these blood samples were excluded from blood-rectal overlap analysis. Compared with controls, ulcerative colitis patients showed significantly higher autologous blood-rectal clonal overlap, a finding that suggests increased T cell trafficking to inflamed tissue. A couple of rectal CDR3 clonotypes turned up in every ulcerative colitis patient but in none of the controls. Because repertoires were derived from total lymphocyte DNA, patterns in rare subsets such as regulatory T cells may not have been reflected.

Rearranged CDR3 beta regions were amplified from genomic DNA with multiplex V and J primers using the immunoSEQ TRB Survey service. To keep depth equal across samples, survey-level sequencing depth of up to 500,000 reads per sample was applied. The libraries were purified and pooled, then sequenced using Illumina technology. The source study handled its data this way. Productive clonality, sample overlap, pairwise scatters, CDR3 beta length, V/D/J gene usage and productiveness were assessed with immunoSEQ online tools. Calculated diversity was defined as the number of unique rearrangements divided by total templates, multiplied by 100, and Shannon and Simpson indices were computed as well. For principal component analysis, Z-score normalized data were analyzed with the R prcomp function and the ggbiplot package. Morisita's index was used to quantify blood-rectal clonal overlap within each subject. Imported from immuneACCESS, the table was reduced by TCRdb to in-frame sequences with V and J called. These copies leave out some clones; in studies compared against another copy, an unresolved V gene accounts for under half, and the cause of the remainder is not known. V, J and clone size are those of that table, while D and trimming were read from the DNA. Present in this sample are approximately 40,000 clones, 73% of which were seen just once. Around 0.74% of the sample comes from the top ten.

V and J are trimmed by 5 bases and 0 bases, and the gene matches miss 5 bases of the junction. The germline V gene gives CDR1 as SGHVS and CDR2 as FQNEAQ. Its CDR3 holds 15 amino acids, cysteine through phenylalanine. This entry keeps only the CDR3 DNA: 45 bases, framed from base 1. During colonoscopy, one to two pinch biopsies were obtained from the rectum for research. Before the diagnostic colonoscopy, none of the ulcerative colitis patients had been given immunosuppressive medication. Before DNA was isolated, the rectal biopsies underwent proteinase K digestion. The Wizard kit (Promega) was used to extract genomic DNA from the blood and intestinal samples.

The source material was gut tissue. This receptor chain uses TRBV7-8 and TRBJ1-1, and 8 junction bases match TRBD1. The receptor was derived from a boy younger than 18 with moderate ulcerative colitis. The CDR3 corresponds to CASSPRTGLNTEAFF. The DNA is as follows: TGTGCCAGCAGCCCAAGGACAGGGTTGAACACTGAAGCTTTCTTT.